A selection of T cell receptor beta chains follows, all from one sample in a study of blood T cell repertoires in COVID-19. Generated by immunoSEQ multiplex PCR, the TCRdb table keeps only in-frame clones and is missing some. This table has approximately 130,000 clones, approximately 85% appearing once. Sequencing input: peripheral blood. The receptors derive from a human donor in a cohort sampled during active COVID-19. Each CDR3 is given with its conserved first and last residue. D genes are given only for firm matches. Size tells how often a clone was seen (once, few, many) or the class of an expanded clone, and some rows leave it out.

abundance: -; j_gene: TRBJ1-2; v_gene: TRBV5-6; d_gene: TRBD1; CDR3aa: CASSRQGANYGYTF; CDR3nt: TGTGCCAGCAGCCGACAGGGGGCGAACTATGGCTACACCTTC
abundance: -; j_gene: TRBJ1-1; v_gene: TRBV27; d_gene: TRBD1; CDR3aa: CASSLTGGAEAFF; CDR3nt: TGTGCCAGCAGTTTGACAGGGGGCGCTGAAGCTTTCTTT
abundance: -; j_gene: TRBJ1-2; v_gene: TRBV25-1; d_gene: -; CDR3aa: CASSEYGAGESSGGYTF; CDR3nt: TGTGCCAGCAGTGAATACGGGGCAGGGGAGTCATCAGGTGGCTACACCTTC
abundance: -; j_gene: TRBJ1-6; v_gene: TRBV7-2; d_gene: -; CDR3aa: CASSLRVGDTYNSPLHF; CDR3nt: TGTGCCAGCAGCTTAAGGGTCGGGGATACCTATAATTCACCCCTCCACTTT
abundance: -; j_gene: TRBJ1-6; v_gene: TRBV2; d_gene: -; CDR3aa: CASREQDSPLHF; CDR3nt: TGTGCCAGCAGAGAACAGGATTCACCCCTCCACTTT
abundance: few; j_gene: TRBJ2-5; v_gene: TRBV5-1; d_gene: TRBD2; CDR3aa: CASSLAGGQETQYF; CDR3nt: TGCGCCAGCAGCTTGGCCGGGGGGCAAGAGACCCAGTACTTC
abundance: -; j_gene: TRBJ2-1; v_gene: TRBV7-8; d_gene: TRBD1; CDR3aa: CASSRSTGGNEQFF; CDR3nt: TGTGCCAGCAGCCGATCGACAGGGGGCAATGAGCAGTTCTTC
abundance: once; j_gene: TRBJ1-3; v_gene: TRBV18; d_gene: -; CDR3aa: CASSPLGTQGHTIYF; CDR3nt: TGTGCCAGCTCACCTCTAGGGACCCAGGGGCACACCATATATTTT
abundance: few; j_gene: TRBJ2-3; v_gene: TRBV11-2; d_gene: TRBD2; CDR3aa: CACAGLAGRTPPQYF; CDR3nt: TGTGCCTGTGCGGGACTAGCGGGGCGAACCCCCCCGCAGTATTTT
abundance: -; j_gene: TRBJ1-5; v_gene: TRBV19; d_gene: -; CDR3aa: CASSMSSSNQPQHF; CDR3nt: TGTGCCAGTAGTATGAGTAGTAGCAATCAGCCCCAGCATTTT
abundance: -; j_gene: TRBJ2-1; v_gene: TRBV7-2; d_gene: TRBD2; CDR3aa: CASGETSNSYNEQFF; CDR3nt: TGTGCCAGCGGCGAGACTAGCAACTCCTACAATGAGCAGTTCTTC
abundance: -; j_gene: TRBJ1-1; v_gene: TRBV5-1; d_gene: -; CDR3aa: CASSFTGNTEAFF; CDR3nt: TGCGCCAGCAGCTTTACAGGGAACACTGAAGCTTTCTTT
abundance: -; j_gene: TRBJ1-1; v_gene: TRBV28; d_gene: -; CDR3aa: CASSPSTGVSTEAFF; CDR3nt: TGTGCCAGCAGTCCCTCTACCGGGGTGTCGACTGAAGCTTTCTTT
abundance: -; j_gene: TRBJ1-2; v_gene: TRBV19; d_gene: -; CDR3aa: CASSRRGTPYGYTF; CDR3nt: TGTGCCAGTAGTAGGAGGGGCACGCCTTATGGCTACACCTTC
abundance: once; j_gene: TRBJ2-1; v_gene: TRBV2; d_gene: -; CDR3aa: CASKGVGSSSNEQFF; CDR3nt: TGTGCCAGCAAAGGCGTCGGGAGCTCCTCTAATGAGCAGTTCTTC
abundance: -; j_gene: TRBJ1-1; v_gene: TRBV6-5; d_gene: -; CDR3aa: CASRPGQFGDAAFF; CDR3nt: TGTGCCAGCAGACCAGGACAGTTCGGTGACGCAGCTTTCTTT
abundance: -; j_gene: TRBJ2-3; v_gene: TRBV9; d_gene: -; CDR3aa: CASSVGPRTDTQYF; CDR3nt: TGTGCCAGCAGCGTAGGCCCCCGGACAGATACGCAGTATTTT
abundance: -; j_gene: TRBJ1-2; v_gene: TRBV6-5; d_gene: -; CDR3aa: CASSYLGLGGNNGYTF; CDR3nt: TGTGCCAGCAGTTACCTCGGACTCGGGGGGAATAATGGCTACACCTTC
abundance: -; j_gene: TRBJ1-6; v_gene: TRBV7-9; d_gene: -; CDR3aa: CASSTPGNSYNSPLHF; CDR3nt: TGTGCCAGCAGCACCCCAGGGAACTCCTATAATTCACCCCTCCACTTT
abundance: -; j_gene: TRBJ1-2; v_gene: TRBV20-1; d_gene: TRBD1; CDR3aa: CSAGVTPGGYGYTF; CDR3nt: TGCAGTGCTGGTGTGACCCCAGGGGGCTATGGCTACACCTTC